The 25 T cell receptor beta chains in this list originate from one sample, sequenced in a study of identical twins. One entry per CDR3 protein, called by TCRdb with MiXCR from the 5' RACE reads. The sample yields around 470,000 distinct CDR3 sequences, 13% to 15% seen once. The sample also formed part of further work on yellow fever vaccine responses in identical twins.

Sequencing was carried out using CD4+ T cells sorted from blood. All receptors come from a woman aged 18-35 years in good health.

This clonotype came up a few times. V gene TRBV20-1 combines with J gene TRBJ2-3; TRBD2 is a possible D gene (6 bases). Germline V lookup: CDR1 DFQATT, CDR2 SNEGSKA (reference sequence). V lost 3 bases, J lost 0 bases, and 13 bases lay in between. The CDR3 is 15 residues long. CDR3 in DNA: TGCAGTGCTAGGCGGGCGGGGTGGAGCACAGATACGCAGTATTTT. This gives the protein CSARRAGWSTDTQYF.

This clonotype was seen many times. The rearrangement uses TRBV5-1 and TRBJ2-1, with 9 positions matching TRBD2. Germline V CDR1 and CDR2: SGHRS, YFSETQ. This CDR3 is built from 15 residues. Unmatched junction bases numbered 7, after V lost 3 bases and J lost 6 bases. The CDR3 sequence is CASSSSSGMFNEQFF. The CDR3 DNA sequence: TGCGCCAGCAGCTCCTCTAGCGGGATGTTCAATGAGCAGTTCTTC.

The V and J genes are TRBV28 and TRBJ2-3, with 8 bases identical to TRBD2. This CDR3 comprises 15 residues. Germline loops: CDR1 MDHEN, CDR2 SYDVKM. J lost 6 bases, V lost 6 bases, and 11 bases had no gene match. CDR3 in amino acids: CASSAHGLAGDTQYF. In DNA, the CDR3 is TGTGCCAGCAGCGCACACGGACTAGCTGGGGATACGCAGTATTTT.

This clonotype was counted between two and nine times. The chain uses TRBV20-1 and TRBJ2-3, with a possible D match to TRBD2 (6 bases). The CDR3 is 13 residues long. V shed 1 base and J shed 4 bases, with 9 bases lying between them. Germline V gene data show CDR1 as DFQATT and CDR2 as SNEGSKA (reference sequence). The CDR3 here is CSARVGGSDTQYF. The DNA for the CDR3 is TGCAGTGCTAGAGTTGGAGGGTCAGATACGCAGTATTTT.

This chain links TRBV3-1 with TRBJ2-7; tentative D call: TRBD2 (5 bases). Germline V gene sequence: CDR1 LGHDT, CDR2 YNNKEL (reference sequence). Trimming removed 5 bases from V and 6 bases from J, with 17 bases in between. This CDR3 is built from 14 residues. The CDR3 DNA sequence: TGTGCCAGCAGCTACTCCCTCCCGGGGTCCGAGCAGTACTTC. Amino acids: CASSYSLPGSEQYF.

There are a few counts of this clonotype. The chain joins TRBV12-3 or TRBV12-4 to TRBJ2-5; 9 positions match TRBD2. The CDR3 has 14 residues. The J segment lost 3 bases and the V segment lost 7 bases, leaving 6 bases of the junction unmatched. This CDR3 is CASIIVAGEETQYF. DNA of the CDR3: TGTGCCAGCATTATCGTAGCGGGGGAAGAGACCCAGTACTTC.

Only a few counts were recorded for this clonotype. V is TRBV29-1 and J is TRBJ2-7; D uncertain. This CDR3 region has 11 residues. Germline V gene lookup returns CDR1 SQVTM and CDR2 ANQGSEA. The ends were cut back, 4 bases at V and 5 bases at J, with 9 bases in the middle. This CDR3 reads CSVVLSDEQYF. Here the CDR3 DNA reads TGCAGCGTTGTTCTCTCGGACGAGCAGTACTTC.

J is TRBJ2-3 and V is TRBV20-1, with TRBD2 matching over 8 bases. From germline, CDR1 is DFQATT and CDR2 SNEGSKA (reference sequence). V shed 3 bases, J shed 7 bases, and the junction held 9 bases outside the gene matches. This CDR3 region has 14 residues. The CDR3 DNA reads as TGCAGTGCTAGGAGGCTAGCGGGTGAATATACGCAGTATTTT. Protein: CSARRLAGEYTQYF.

This clonotype was counted a few times. The gene calls are TRBV30 and TRBJ1-3, with D possibly TRBD1 on 5 matching bases. This CDR3 contains 15 residues. Germline CDR1 is GTSNPN and CDR2 is SVGIG (reference sequence). Between the trimmed V and J ends, which lost 0 bases and 0 bases, there was a span of 9 bases. CDR3: CAWSVLDSSGNTIYF. CDR3 bases: TGTGCCTGGAGTGTACTTGACAGCTCTGGAAACACCATATATTTT.

The rearrangement links TRBV3-1 to TRBJ2-5, with 12 bases aligning to TRBD2. CDR1 and CDR2 (germline): LGHDT, YNNKEL (reference sequence). This CDR3 is built from 15 residues. Unmatched junction bases numbered 5, after V lost 3 bases and J lost 6 bases. The CDR3 nucleotides are TGTGCCAGCAGCCAGTCGACTAGCGGGGGAAAGACCCAGTACTTC. Its protein product is CASSQSTSGGKTQYF.

This clonotype was counted many times. This chain links TRBV20-1 with TRBJ2-3, with 11 bases lining up with TRBD2. The CDR3 loop spans 13 amino acids. The junction had 12 bases not matched to a gene; V was cut back by 7 bases and J by 12 bases. The germline gives CDR1 DFQATT, CDR2 SNEGSKA (reference sequence). DNA for the CDR3: TGCAGTGTTGCCCGTACTACTAGCGGGAGACAGTATTTT. The encoded protein is CSVARTTSGRQYF.

J is TRBJ2-7 and V is TRBV5-1; 9 bases agree with TRBD1. The CDR3 is 14 residues long. CDR1 is SGHRS and CDR2 is YFSETQ in the germline V gene. V was pared by 6 bases and J by 2 bases, with 6 bases of the junction left unmatched. As DNA, the CDR3 is TGCGCCAGCAACCGGGACAGGGCGACCTACGAGCAGTACTTC. Translated: CASNRDRATYEQYF.

This clonotype has only a few counts. The V call is TRBV20-1, the J call TRBJ2-1; 13 bases are shared with TRBD2. Germline assignment: CDR1 DFQATT and CDR2 SNEGSKA (reference sequence). The CDR3 covers 15 residues. J gave up 2 bases and V 4 bases, and 2 bases lay outside the gene matches. CDR3 sequence (DNA): TGCAGTGCTACGGGGACTAGCGGGACCTACAATGAGCAGTTCTTC. It translates to CSATGTSGTYNEQFF.

The chain carries TRBV6-2 or TRBV6-3 and TRBJ2-3; 10 bases map to TRBD2. The V gene's germline CDR1 is MNHEY and CDR2 SVGEGT. The CDR3 covers 15 residues. Losses at the gene ends were 4 bases for V and 4 bases for J; bases not matched to a gene: 5. In nucleotides, the CDR3 is TGTGCCAGCAGTTCTAGCGGGAGTGGTGCAGATACGCAGTATTTT. It specifies CASSSSGSGADTQYF.

This clonotype was counted a few times. V is TRBV12-3 or TRBV12-4 and J is TRBJ2-2, with 8 nucleotides matching TRBD1. The CDR3 sequence is 14 residues long. The ends lost 7 bases at V and 7 bases at J; junction bases unmatched: 8. CDR3 coding DNA: TGTGCCAGCACCTTCCAGGGGGCGATCGGGGAGCTGTTTTTT. It codes for CASTFQGAIGELFF.

The chain employs TRBV20-1 and TRBJ2-7; the D is unclear. V was pared by 6 bases and J by 5 bases, with 8 bases between. The CDR3 runs to 10 residues. Germline lookup yields CDR1 DFQATT and CDR2 SNEGSKA (reference sequence). CDR3 coding DNA: TGCAGTGCCGCCTCAGACGAGCAGTACTTC. Translated: CSAASDEQYF.

The J gene is TRBJ2-7, the V gene TRBV18; 7 bases are shared with TRBD2. The CDR3 length is 15 residues. V lost 2 bases to trimming and J lost 3 bases; unmatched junction nucleotides: 7. The V gene's germline CDR1 is KGHSH and CDR2 LQKENI. This CDR3 reads CASSPSVPGGYEQYF. Written as DNA, the CDR3 is TGTGCCAGCTCACCATCAGTCCCGGGGGGCTACGAGCAGTACTTC.

The V call is TRBV7-2, the J call TRBJ2-7, with D possibly called TRBD1 or TRBD2 (5 bases each). This CDR3 is 12 amino acids long. The V end lost 10 bases, the J end lost 3 bases, and 13 bases lay between the germline ends. Per the germline V gene, CDR1 is SGHTA and CDR2 is FQGNSA. CDR3 nucleotides: TGTGCCAATGAGGGACGGAACTACGAGCAGTACTTC. The encoded protein is CANEGRNYEQYF.

This clonotype showed up just a few times. The chain carries TRBV6-2 or TRBV6-3 and TRBJ2-4; 15 positions agree with TRBD2. V lost 2 bases, J lost 7 bases, and 15 bases stayed unmatched. The CDR3 has 20 residues. Germline V CDR1 and CDR2: MNHEY, SVGEGT. The CDR3 is CASSYRQPGLAGGRWNIQYF. In nucleotides, the CDR3 is TGTGCCAGCAGTTACCGCCAGCCGGGACTAGCGGGAGGTCGGTGGAACATTCAGTACTTC.

This clonotype showed up just a few times. V gene TRBV20-1 combines with J gene TRBJ2-4, with TRBD1 matching 11 bases. In germline, CDR1 is DFQATT, CDR2 SNEGSKA (reference sequence). This CDR3 has 16 amino acids. The V gene end was trimmed by 5 bases and the J gene end by 0 bases; junction bases not matched to a gene: 6. The CDR3 region has the DNA TGCAGTGCTTCCGGGACAGGGGGATTAGCCAAAAACATTCAGTACTTC. Amino acid sequence: CSASGTGGLAKNIQYF.

The sample holds a few counts of this clonotype. The rearrangement uses TRBV4-2 and TRBJ2-7; no clear D. With 4 bases removed from V and 6 bases from J, the gap between germline ends came to 13 bases. CDR1 is LGHNA and CDR2 is YNFKEQ in the germline V gene. CDR3 size: 13 residues. The CDR3, as DNA: TGTGCCAGCAGCCTGAGATCCGTGGCCGAGCAGTACTTC. This encodes CASSLRSVAEQYF.

In this sample, this clonotype turned up a few times. V and J are TRBV20-1 and TRBJ2-7; 9 nucleotides agree with TRBD2. Germline CDR1 is DFQATT and CDR2 is SNEGSKA (reference sequence). Trimming took 0 bases from V and 6 from J; bases not matched to a gene: 12. This CDR3 is built from 16 residues. The chain's CDR3 is CSARDPSGALSVEQYF. The CDR3 nucleotides read TGCAGTGCTAGAGATCCTAGCGGGGCCCTCTCTGTCGAGCAGTACTTC.

This clonotype was counted only a few times. V and J are TRBV6-1 and TRBJ2-7; D unclear. The V gene's germline CDR1 is MNHNS and CDR2 SASEGT. V shed 3 bases and J shed 2 bases, with 5 bases lying between them. This CDR3 contains 12 residues. In nucleotides, the CDR3 is TGTGCCAGCAGTGACGGCGCCTACGAGCAGTACTTC. Its protein is CASSDGAYEQYF.

The sample holds a few counts of this clonotype. CDR3 in amino acids: CASRGLPPSEQYF. DNA for the CDR3: TGTGCCAGCAGGGGGCTTCCCCCATCCGAGCAGTACTTC. V and J are TRBV2 and TRBJ2-7; perhaps TRBD1 as D (5 bases). Looked up from germline, CDR1 is SNHLY and CDR2 is FYNNEI. V was pared by 6 bases and J by 6 bases, with 15 bases between. CDR3 length equals 13 residues.

This clonotype has a handful of counts. This chain uses TRBV12-3 or TRBV12-4 with TRBJ1-5; TRBD1 might be the D (5 bases). V was pared by 7 bases and J by 2 bases, with 12 bases between. The CDR3 loop spans 14 amino acids. This CDR3 reads CASTPTGGNQPQHF. The DNA for the CDR3 is TGTGCCAGCACCCCAACGGGGGGCAATCAGCCCCAGCATTTT.